This T cell receptor (beta chain) was profiled in a study of T cell responses to AZD1222 COVID-19 vaccine. The V end lost 1 base, the J end lost 4 bases, and 8 bases lay between the germline ends. The CDR3 is 14 residues long. Germline-derived CDR1 and CDR2 are SEHNR and FQNEAQ (reference sequence). Worth noting for this clone: Its antigen is currently unknown.

Generated by immunoSEQ multiplex PCR, the TCRdb table keeps only in-frame clones and is missing some. The sample holds some 140,000 clones; over 85% are singletons and the top ten take approximately 7%. Findings of the study overall: Donor demographics were predominantly white British with a female majority; clonal diversity may be underestimated. Mapped onto spike, vaccine-associated CD4 TCRs spanned it and were dominant at 160-218 and 743-854. Baseline serostatus was positive in only six AZD1222 recipients.

The chain couples TRBV7-9 to TRBJ1-3; the D is unclear. The starting material was peripheral blood, obtained 28 days after the second AZD1222 dose. This TCR came from an adult who received the AZD1222 COVID-19 vaccine. CDR3 bases: TGTGCCAGCAGCTTAGTTAACGGGGGAAACACCATATATTTT. Its protein product is CASSLVNGGNTIYF.